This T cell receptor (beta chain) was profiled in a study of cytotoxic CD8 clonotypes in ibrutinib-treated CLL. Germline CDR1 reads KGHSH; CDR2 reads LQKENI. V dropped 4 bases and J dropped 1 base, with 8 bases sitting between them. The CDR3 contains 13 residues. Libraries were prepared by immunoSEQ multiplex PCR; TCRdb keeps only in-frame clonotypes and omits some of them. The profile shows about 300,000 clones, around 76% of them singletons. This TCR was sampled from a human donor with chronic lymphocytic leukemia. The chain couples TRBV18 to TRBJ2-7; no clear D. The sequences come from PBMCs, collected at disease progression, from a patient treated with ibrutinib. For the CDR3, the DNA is TGTGCCAGCTCACTCGGACCTTCCTACGAGCAGTACTTC. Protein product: CASSLGPSYEQYF.